This TCR beta chain stems from a study of OX40 agonist ivuxolimab in advanced cancers. Study as a whole: At 82.7% male, the cohort had a mean age of around 56 years, ranging from about 23 to 79. Study conclusions and caveats: Averaging showed that CD8+ T cells had more expanded clones than CD4+ did.

About this clone: The antigen is not known.

Generated by immunoSEQ multiplex PCR, the TCRdb table keeps only in-frame clones and is missing some. The sample shows about 110,000 clones, roughly nine tenths of them seen only once. Germline CDR1 is SGHDT and CDR2 is YYEEEE. This CDR3 contains 14 residues. Trimming left V 0 bases short and J 4 bases short, with 10 bases between. This sample comprised CD4+ or CD8+ T cells sorted from blood, obtained in a trial of the OX40 agonist ivuxolimab. The chain couples TRBV5-6 to TRBJ1-2; D remains unclear. The clonotype comes from an adult with an advanced solid tumor such as melanoma, head and neck, liver or kidney cancer. As DNA, the CDR3 is TGTGCCAGCAGCTTGGACCTCCGCCCCTATGGCTACACCTTC. Amino acids: CASSLDLRPYGYTF. The full variable domain, in which reference TRBV5-6 and TRBJ1-2 provide the parts outside the CDR3, is DAGVTQSPTHLIKTRGQQVTLRCSPKSGHDTVSWYQQALGQGPQFIFQYYEEEERQRGNFPDRFSGHQFPNYSSELNVNALLLGDSALYLCASSLDLRPYGYTFGSGTRLTVV.